Given below is one T cell receptor (beta chain) in context. This sample is part of a study of blood T cell repertoires in COVID-19. Overall study: The United States, Italy and Spain were the sources of the acute and convalescent COVID-19 samples.

The assay was immunoSEQ multiplex PCR, and TCRdb's table has in-frame clones only and misses some. The table lists tens of thousands of clones, approximately 90% of them singletons, with roughly a fifth in the top ten. The TCR comes from a human donor in a cohort sampled during active COVID-19. Sample: peripheral blood.

CDR3 sequence reads: CASSIGGGLSTDTQYF. CDR3 DNA sequence: TGTGCCAGTAGTATAGGGGGGGGCCTCAGCACAGATACGCAGTATTTT. The chain is built from TRBV19 and TRBJ2-3, with D perhaps TRBD2 (7 bases). The CDR3 length is 16 residues. CDR1 and CDR2 from the germline V gene are LNHDA and SQIVND (reference sequence). The V end lost 1 base, the J end lost 0 bases, and 11 bases lay between the germline ends. The whole variable domain, remainder taken from reference TRBV19 and TRBJ2-3, is DGGITQSPKYLFRKEGQNVTLSCEQNLNHDAMYWYRQDPGQGLRLIYYSQIVNDFQKGDIAEGYSVSREKKESFPLTVTSAQKNPTAFYLCASSIGGGLSTDTQYFGPGTRLTVL.